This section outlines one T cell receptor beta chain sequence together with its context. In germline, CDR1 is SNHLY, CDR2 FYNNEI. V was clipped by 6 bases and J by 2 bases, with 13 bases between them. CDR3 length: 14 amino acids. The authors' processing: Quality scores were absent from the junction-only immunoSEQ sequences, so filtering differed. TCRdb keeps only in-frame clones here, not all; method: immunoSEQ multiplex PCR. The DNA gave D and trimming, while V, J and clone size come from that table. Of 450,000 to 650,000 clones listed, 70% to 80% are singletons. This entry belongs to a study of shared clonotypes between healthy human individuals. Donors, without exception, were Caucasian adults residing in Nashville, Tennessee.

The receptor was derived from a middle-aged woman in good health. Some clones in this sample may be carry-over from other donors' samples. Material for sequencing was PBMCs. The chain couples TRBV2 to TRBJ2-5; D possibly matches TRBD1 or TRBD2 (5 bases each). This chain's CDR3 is CASRAGTRQETQYF. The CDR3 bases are TGTGCCAGCAGGGCCGGGACCCGACAAGAGACCCAGTACTTC.